This T cell receptor (beta chain) stems from a study of T cell changes during pregnancy in multiple sclerosis. Sequencing used immunoSEQ multiplex PCR; TCRdb keeps in-frame clones, though not all of them. This table has around 50,000 clones, around nine tenths appearing once. V was shortened by 3 bases and J by 0 bases, with 15 bases between the two germline ends. Germline V CDR1 and CDR2: SGHNT, YYREEE (reference sequence). The CDR3 extends over 16 amino acids. The sequenced material came from peripheral blood from another person, used as feeder cells. The clonotype was recovered from a human donor whose cells served as feeder cells for cultures in a pregnancy study. The chain recombines TRBV5-4 with TRBJ2-5, with D possibly being TRBD1 or TRBD2 (6 bases each). The CDR3 DNA reads as TGTGCCAGCAGCTCGGGGGCAGGGGCGTACCAAGAGACCCAGTACTTC. Amino acid sequence: CASSSGAGAYQETQYF.